This TCR beta chain was sequenced in a study of shared clonotypes between healthy human individuals. The method was immunoSEQ multiplex PCR; TCRdb's version includes in-frame clones alone and lacks a portion of them. Counted here are more than 150,000 clones, approximately 61% occurring once; the ten biggest clones make up 10%. In germline, CDR1 is SNHLY, CDR2 FYNNEI. The CDR3 has 13 amino acids. V shed 8 bases and J shed 4 bases, with 15 bases lying between them. The chain has TRBV2 and TRBJ2-7; D is perhaps TRBD1 (8 bases). Sample: memory CD4+ T cells sorted from blood. Subset in this sample: CD45RA-negative fraction. The TCR was taken from a man between 25 and 39 years old in good health. The chain's CDR3 is CASQDRGLYEQYF. CDR3 DNA sequence: TGTGCCAGCCAAGACAGGGGACTATACGAGCAGTACTTC.